A selection of T cell receptor beta chains follows, all from one sample in a study of T cells after yellow fever vaccination. TCRdb re-called the 5' RACE reads through MiXCR, storing one row per CDR3 protein. This sample yields 200,000 to 300,000 distinct CDR3 sequences, of which roughly 6.3% are seen a single time; 0.8% to 1.2% belongs to the top ten. The sample in question was CD4+ T cells sorted from PBMCs, obtained on the day of the yellow fever booster vaccination. Receptors originate from a man aged 30 to 39 who received the YFV17D yellow fever vaccine. Both conserved end residues are part of each CDR3. A D gene is named only where the DNA matches it firmly. Clone size is stated in some rows and not others, as once, few, many or a class when expanded.

v_call	d_call	j_call	cdr3_length	clone_size	cdr3_aa	cdr3_nt
TRBV20-1	NA	TRBJ2-1	14	many	CSANDRSSYNEQFF	TGCAGTGCTAACGACCGTAGCTCCTACAATGAGCAGTTCTTC
TRBV10-3	TRBD1	TRBJ2-5	16	NA	CAISESPGQGRETQYF	TGTGCCATCAGTGAGTCCCCGGGACAGGGACGCGAGACCCAGTACTTC
TRBV20-1	TRBD2	TRBJ2-1	17	few	CSAPGLAGVSVVNEQFF	TGCAGTGCACCGGGACTAGCGGGAGTTAGCGTGGTCAATGAGCAGTTCTTC
TRBV20-1	TRBD2	TRBJ2-5	12	many	CSARGVVGRGYF	TGCAGTGCTAGAGGGGTAGTAGGGAGGGGGTACTTC
TRBV12-5	TRBD1	TRBJ2-7	12	NA	CASGSNRGQQYF	TGTGCTAGTGGTTCGAACAGGGGGCAGCAGTACTTC
TRBV7-9	NA	TRBJ2-3	13	NA	CAGLQGSTDTQYF	TGTGCCGGCTTGCAGGGTAGCACAGATACGCAGTATTTT
TRBV5-1	TRBD2	TRBJ2-1	16	many	CASSDELAGTGSEQFF	TGCGCCAGCAGCGACGAACTAGCGGGAACCGGGTCTGAGCAGTTCTTC
TRBV5-6	TRBD1	TRBJ1-5	13	NA	CASSQTGSQPQHF	TGTGCCAGCAGCCAGACAGGGTCTCAGCCCCAGCATTTT
TRBV6-5	NA	TRBJ2-2	16	many	CASSYAGFTNTGELFF	TGTGCCAGCAGTTACGCCGGGTTTACGAACACCGGGGAGCTGTTTTTT
TRBV9	NA	TRBJ2-2	14	many	CASSTQGETGELFF	TGTGCCAGCAGCACTCAGGGAGAGACCGGGGAGCTGTTTTTT
TRBV5-1	TRBD2	TRBJ2-7	14	many	CASSFRREGGEQYF	TGCGCCAGCAGCTTTCGACGGGAGGGCGGAGAGCAGTACTTC
TRBV12-3/TRBV12-4	NA	TRBJ2-2	10	NA	CASSGVRLFF	TGTGCCAGCAGTGGGGTTAGGTTGTTTTTT
TRBV27	NA	TRBJ2-1	12	many	CASRGRNNEQFF	TGTGCCAGCAGGGGGCGAAACAATGAGCAGTTCTTC
TRBV7-6	NA	TRBJ2-3	12	many	CASSRTLDTQYF	TGTGCCAGCAGCCGGACGTTAGATACGCAGTATTTT
TRBV12-3/TRBV12-4	NA	TRBJ2-5	14	many	CASTMAPGDGTQYF	TGTGCCAGCACTATGGCACCAGGGGACGGGACCCAGTACTTC